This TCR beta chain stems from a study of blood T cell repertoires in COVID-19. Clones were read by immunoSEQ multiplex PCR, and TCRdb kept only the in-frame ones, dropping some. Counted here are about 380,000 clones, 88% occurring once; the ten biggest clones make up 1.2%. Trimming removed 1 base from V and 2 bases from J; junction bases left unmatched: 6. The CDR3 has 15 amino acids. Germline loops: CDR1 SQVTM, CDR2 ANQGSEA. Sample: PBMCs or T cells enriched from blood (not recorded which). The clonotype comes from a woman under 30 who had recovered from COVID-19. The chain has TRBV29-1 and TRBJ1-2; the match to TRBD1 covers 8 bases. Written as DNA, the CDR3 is TGCAGCGTTGAAGGTTGGACAGGGAGAAACTATGGCTACACCTTC. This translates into CSVEGWTGRNYGYTF.